Below, 6 T cell receptor beta chains from the same sample are listed, as sequenced in a study of T cells in Graves' hyperthyroidism and ophthalmopathy. RNA transcripts were the template for amplifying TCR beta CDR3 regions. First-round RT-PCR targeting the TCR CDR3 was performed with the HTBI primer set. MiXCR, run by TCRdb on the multiplex PCR reads, gives a single entry per CDR3 protein. The table shows about 49,000 distinct CDR3 sequences, with approximately 50% occurring only once. Sequenced sample: peripheral blood or thyroid tissue (not recorded which). All receptors come from a man aged 18-30 years with Graves' hyperthyroidism.

In its sample, this clonotype was seen many times. This CDR3 reads CASSLAAGTLNSPLHF. The CDR3 bases are TGTGCCAGCAGCTTGGCGGCGGGGACACTGAATTCACCCCTCCACTTT. The chain combines TRBV5-8 with TRBJ1-6; D is possibly TRBD1 (6 bases). Germline V gene lookup returns CDR1 SGHTS and CDR2 YDEGEE. Trimming shortened V by 0 bases and J by 7 bases, and 14 bases separated the two germline ends. The CDR3 totals 16 residues.

This clonotype came up many times. The chain links TRBV7-8 to TRBJ2-5; 10 bases match TRBD2. J was trimmed by 4 bases and V by 5 bases; bases with no gene match: 10. In germline, CDR1 is SGHVS, CDR2 FQNEAQ. The CDR3 length is 16 residues. CDR3 region: CASSMTAGGRVETQYF. For the CDR3, the DNA is TGTGCCAGCAGCATGACAGCGGGAGGGCGGGTAGAGACCCAGTACTTC. The full variable domain, its missing parts supplied by reference TRBV7-8 and TRBJ2-5, is GAGVSQSPRYKVAKRGQDVALRCDPISGHVSLFWYQQALGQGPEFLTYFQNEAQLDKSGLPSDRFFAERPEGSVSTLKIQRTQQEDSAVYLCASSMTAGGRVETQYFGPGTRLLVL.

This clonotype was seen at least ten times. V is TRBV9 and J is TRBJ2-2, with D perhaps matching TRBD1 (6 bases). V lost 3 bases to trimming and J lost 5 bases, with 17 bases between them. This CDR3 has 16 amino acids. Per the germline V gene, CDR1 is SGDLS and CDR2 is YYNGEE. The CDR3 region is CASSALARGGTGELFF. The DNA for the CDR3 is TGTGCCAGCAGCGCTCTGGCCAGAGGGGGTACCGGGGAGCTGTTTTTT.

The chain employs TRBV29-1 and TRBJ1-4; weak D call: TRBD1 (5 bases). CDR1 and CDR2 from the germline V gene are SQVTM and ANQGSEA. The CDR3 runs to 14 residues. V lost 6 bases to trimming and J lost 6 bases, with 17 bases between them. CDR3 DNA sequence: TGCAGCGTCAGGGAAGGGCGAGGGCATGAAAAACTGTTTTTT. It yields the protein CSVREGRGHEKLFF.

V is TRBV7-2 and J is TRBJ2-3; TRBD2 agrees at 10 bases. Unmatched junction bases numbered 7, after V lost 5 bases and J lost 2 bases. CDR3 length: 16 residues. From germline, CDR1 is SGHTA and CDR2 FQGNSA. The chain's CDR3 is CASSPQLAGLTDTQYF. As DNA, the CDR3 is TGTGCCAGCAGCCCCCAACTAGCGGGGCTCACAGATACGCAGTATTTT.

The gene calls are TRBV9 and TRBJ1-1; 11 bases align to TRBD1. V dropped 2 bases and J dropped 3; count of bases not matched to a gene: 6. The CDR3 consists of 16 residues. From germline, CDR1 is SGDLS and CDR2 YYNGEE. The CDR3, as DNA: TGTGCCAGCAGCGTGGGGACAGGGGGTGACGACACTGAAGCTTTCTTT. It specifies CASSVGTGGDDTEAFF.